Each of the 17 T cell receptor beta chains below was sequenced from the same sample in a study. TCRdb processed the 5' RACE reads anew with MiXCR; each CDR3 protein has one entry. This sample has just under 65,000 distinct CDR3 sequences, with about 20% found just once. Sequenced: memory CD4+ T cells sorted from a lymph node. Stated subset: memory CD4+ T cells, CD4+CD45RO+CD25-. The receptors shown here come from a female donor with breast cancer.

The table lists this clonotype with a count of one. The gene calls are TRBV5-6 and TRBJ2-5; TRBD1 is a possible D gene (6 bases). Germline V gene lookup returns CDR1 SGHDT and CDR2 YYEEEE. The CDR3 sequence is 16 residues long. Trimming took 3 bases from V and 5 from J, leaving 20 bases between them. The CDR3 reads CASSWGLYVAVETQYF. In nucleotides, the CDR3 is TGTGCCAGCAGCTGGGGGCTTTATGTGGCTGTGGAGACCCAGTACTTC.

This clonotype is a singleton in its sample. An end of the junction does not agree with germline; a read error may underlie this. V gene TRBV5-1 combines with J gene TRBJ2-1; D is possibly TRBD2 (6 bases). There are 21 residues in the CDR3. Per the germline V gene, CDR1 is SGHRS and CDR2 is YFSETQ. CDR3 sequence reads: CASSLDGGIIGGTYSYNEQCF. The DNA of the CDR3 is TGCGCCAGCAGCCTGGATGGGGGAATAATTGGCGGGACCTACTCCTACAATGAGCAGTGCTTC.

The chain combines TRBV6-5 with TRBJ1-4, with TRBD1 matching over 7 bases. Losses at the gene ends were 6 bases for V and 7 bases for J; bases not matched to a gene: 8. From germline, CDR1 is MNHEY and CDR2 SVGAGI. CDR3 size: 14 residues. Here the CDR3 reads CASSRGGSGEKLFF. In DNA form, the CDR3 reads TGTGCCAGCAGCCGAGGGGGCTCGGGTGAAAAACTGTTTTTT.

The rearrangement uses TRBV11-3 and TRBJ2-1; 7 nucleotides match TRBD1. CDR3 length: 12 residues. Germline V gene sequence: CDR1 SGHNT, CDR2 YENEEA. With 6 bases clipped from V and 12 bases from J, the junction kept 8 bases outside the gene matches. The CDR3 region is CASSPHPGGQFF. The CDR3 nucleotides read TGTGCCAGCAGTCCACACCCAGGGGGGCAGTTCTTC.

This clonotype has ten or more counts. The chain joins TRBV7-3 to TRBJ2-2; D is uncertain. The CDR3 has 13 amino acids. The V gene lost 5 bases and the J gene lost 4 bases, with 8 bases spanning the gap. CDR1 is SGHTA, CDR2 FQGTGA, per germline. CDR3 sequence: CASSPQGTGELFF. As DNA, the CDR3 is TGTGCCAGCAGCCCTCAAGGCACCGGGGAGCTGTTTTTT. The full variable domain, in which reference TRBV7-3 and TRBJ2-2 provide the parts outside the CDR3, is GAGVSQTPSNKVTEKGKYVELRCDPISGHTALYWYRQSLGQGPEFLIYFQGTGAADDSGLPNDRFFAVRPEGSVSTLKIQRTERGDSAVYLCASSPQGTGELFFGEGSRLTVL.

A word on this clonotype: A read error is possible here, since a much larger clone lies one base away. The DNA for the CDR3 is TGTGCCAGCACACAGCCCCAGGCAGAGACCCAGTGCTTC. Its translation: CASTQPQAETQCF. The rearrangement links TRBV6-5 to TRBJ2-5, with unresolved D. Germline V gene sequence: CDR1 MNHEY, CDR2 SVGAGI. The CDR3 has 13 residues.

The DNA for the CDR3 is TGCAGCGCTAGCCGTAGTGAGACCCAGTACTTC. Translated: CSASRSETQYF. The chain links TRBV29-1 to TRBJ2-5; weak D call: TRBD2 (5 bases). CDR1 and CDR2 from the germline V gene are SQVTM and ANQGSEA. The V end was cut by 7 bases, the J end by 5 bases, with 11 bases between. This CDR3 has 11 residues.

This chain uses TRBV5-1 with TRBJ2-1, with D perhaps assigned TRBD1 or TRBD2 (5 bases each). From germline, CDR1 is SGHRS and CDR2 YFSETQ. This CDR3 has 14 residues. The germline V and J ends were trimmed by 3 bases and 4 bases, with 11 bases remaining between them. The CDR3, as DNA: TGCGCCAGCAGCTCCGGGACCGATTACAATGAGCAGTTCTTC. Its protein is CASSSGTDYNEQFF.

This clonotype showed up many times. The chain couples TRBV7-2 to TRBJ2-5, with D unclear. Germline CDR1 and CDR2: SGHTA and FQGNSA. V lost 3 bases to trimming and J lost 3 bases, with 8 bases between them. The CDR3 covers 13 residues. The CDR3 region is CASSFNPEETQYF. CDR3 coding DNA: TGTGCCAGCAGCTTTAACCCAGAAGAGACCCAGTACTTC. Looking up the rest from reference TRBV7-2 and TRBJ2-5 gives the full variable domain: GAGVSQSPSNKVTEKGKDVELRCDPISGHTALYWYRQSLGQGLEFLIYFQGNSAPDKSGLPSDRFSAERTGGSVSTLTIQRTQQEDSAVYLCASSFNPEETQYFGPGTRLLVL.

This clonotype was seen more than once but under ten times. This chain connects TRBV30 to TRBJ2-7; D unclear. CDR3 length: 13 residues. Trimming took 3 bases from V and 2 from J, leaving 11 bases between them. Germline V gives CDR1 GTSNPN, CDR2 SVGIG (reference sequence). In nucleotides, the CDR3 is TGTGCCTGGAGCGGTTCATTACCCTACGAGCAGTACTTC. This encodes CAWSGSLPYEQYF.

This clonotype was found a few times. V is TRBV12-3 or TRBV12-4 and J is TRBJ2-7; 7 bases are shared with TRBD2. Unmatched junction bases numbered 8, after V lost 6 bases and J lost 0 bases. This CDR3 is 15 amino acids long. The CDR3, as DNA: TGTGCCAGCAGCTCTCCCAGCGGGAACTCCTACGAGCAGTACTTC. Encoded protein: CASSSPSGNSYEQYF.

The sample holds a few counts of this clonotype. The rearrangement links TRBV30 to TRBJ1-2, with a possible D match to TRBD1 (6 bases). V lost 0 bases to trimming and J lost 8 bases, with 19 bases between them. The CDR3 runs to 15 residues. CDR1 and CDR2 (germline): GTSNPN, SVGIG (reference sequence). The CDR3 DNA reads TGTGCCTGGAGTGTACAAGGGGGGCCTAACGGAGGCTACACCTTC. It specifies CAWSVQGGPNGGYTF.

This CDR3 is CASSYSRGEGTQYF. DNA of the CDR3: TGTGCCAGCAGTTATTCTCGAGGGGAAGGGACCCAGTACTTC. This chain uses TRBV6-2 or TRBV6-3 with TRBJ2-5; D is tentatively TRBD1 or TRBD2 (5 bases each). There are 14 residues in the CDR3. The ends were cut back, 3 bases at V and 7 bases at J, with 15 bases in the middle. Germline V gene sequence: CDR1 MNHEY, CDR2 SVGEGT.

The chain carries TRBV2 and TRBJ2-3, with D possibly being TRBD2 (6 bases). Germline V gene sequence: CDR1 SNHLY, CDR2 FYNNEI. Between the trimmed V and J ends, which lost 8 bases and 0 bases, there was a span of 12 bases. The CDR3 is 14 amino acids. The CDR3 DNA follows: TGTGCCAGCGTTGTTGGAGGGAGCACAGATACGCAGTATTTT. Its protein product is CASVVGGSTDTQYF.

In this sample, this clonotype turned up a few times. The rearrangement links TRBV4-2 to TRBJ2-1, with a weak D call TRBD1 (5 bases). The CDR3 runs to 16 residues. Trimming removed 0 bases at V and 2 bases at J, with 11 bases between. Germline V gene data show CDR1 as LGHNA and CDR2 as YNFKEQ. The CDR3 loop reads CASSQEGRLPYNEQFF. The CDR3 DNA sequence: TGTGCCAGCAGCCAAGAGGGGCGTCTACCCTACAATGAGCAGTTCTTC.

This clonotype has at least ten counts. The CDR3 here is CASSYRPQRADTQYF. CDR3 sequence (DNA): TGTGCCAGCAGTTATCGACCCCAAAGGGCAGATACGCAGTATTTT. This chain uses TRBV6-5 with TRBJ2-3; D gene ambiguous. V was trimmed by 3 bases and J by 4 bases, leaving 14 bases between them. Germline V gene lookup returns CDR1 MNHEY and CDR2 SVGAGI. This CDR3 is 15 amino acids long.

This rearrangement joins TRBV9 to TRBJ2-2; D remains ambiguous. V was clipped by 4 bases and J by 7 bases, with 11 bases between them. In germline, CDR1 is SGDLS, CDR2 YYNGEE. This CDR3 contains 13 residues. The CDR3 reads CASSPRQIGELFF. The CDR3 DNA reads TGTGCCAGCAGCCCCCGGCAGATCGGGGAGCTGTTTTTT.